A single sample is the source of the 26 T cell receptor beta chains below, sequenced in a study of vaccination effects on CD4 cells after COVID-19. The assay was immunoSEQ multiplex PCR, and TCRdb's table has in-frame clones only and misses some. This table holds 25,000 to 30,000 clones, around 75% found once. Antigens for these TCRs are unknown. Viral peptide pool expansion of antigen-specific CD4+ T cells preceded sequencing in the ViraFEST assay. Researchers isolated CD4+ T cells once around 11 days of culture had elapsed. Vaccinated recipients, who were negative for nucleocapsid antibodies, had no history of SARS-CoV-2 infection. The sample here was CD4+ T cells from PBMCs cultured with HCoV-NL63 spike peptides, taken before COVID-19 vaccination. Receptors were obtained from a human donor who received a COVID-19 vaccine.

The genes are TRBV7-2 and TRBJ2-2; 15 positions match TRBD2. Unmatched junction bases numbered 7, after V lost 4 bases and J lost 7 bases. There are 17 residues in the CDR3. Germline values: CDR1 SGHTA, CDR2 FQGNSA. The CDR3 coding sequence is TGTGCCAGCAGCTCTGGGACTAGCGGGGGGACAGACGGGGAGCTGTTTTTT. Translation: CASSSGTSGGTDGELFF.

V and J are TRBV30 and TRBJ1-4; D remains unclear. The germline V and J ends were trimmed by 3 bases and 0 bases, with 8 bases remaining between them. The CDR3 has 14 amino acids. Germline V gene data show CDR1 as GTSNPN and CDR2 as SVGIG (reference sequence). CDR3 residues: CAWSVSTTNEKLFF. DNA for the CDR3: TGTGCCTGGAGCGTCAGTACAACTAATGAAAAACTGTTTTTT.

This clone came up a few times. The CDR3 DNA is TGCGCCAGCAGCCAAGACTATCTAGCGGGGACCACAGATACGCAGTATTTT. Residues: CASSQDYLAGTTDTQYF. The chain carries TRBV4-1 and TRBJ2-3; TRBD2 agrees at 9 bases. Germline loops: CDR1 MGHRA, CDR2 YSYEKL. Trimming took 0 bases from V and 2 from J; bases not matched to a gene: 6. The CDR3 runs 17 residues.

The chain combines TRBV3-1 (or the pseudogene TRBV3-2) with TRBJ1-3; D remains unclear. Germline V gives CDR1 LGHDT, CDR2 YNNKEL (reference sequence). The germline V and J ends were trimmed by 3 bases and 0 bases, with 9 bases remaining between them. CDR3 length: 15 residues. Here the CDR3 reads CASSQTFYSGNTIYF. CDR3 DNA: TGTGCCAGCAGCCAGACCTTCTACTCTGGAAACACCATATATTTT.

This chain links TRBV2 with TRBJ1-1; TRBD1 matches at 8 bases. CDR1 is SNHLY and CDR2 is FYNNEI in the germline V gene. V was pared by 8 bases and J by 5 bases, with 4 bases of the junction left unmatched. The CDR3 has 12 amino acids. CDR3 DNA: TGTGCCAGCCAGGGGGCGAGAACTGAAGCTTTCTTT. Translating gives CASQGARTEAFF. Based on the CDR3 plus reference TRBV2 and TRBJ1-1, the full variable domain is EPEVTQTPSHQVTQMGQEVILRCVPISNHLYFYWYRQILGQKVEFLVSFYNNEISEKSEIFDDQFSVERPDGSNFTLKIRSTKLEDSAMYFCASQGARTEAFFGQGTRLTVV.

The chain joins TRBV5-5 to TRBJ1-6, with 7 bases identical to TRBD1. Germline-derived CDR1 and CDR2 are SGHKS and YYEKEE (reference sequence). CDR3 length: 16 amino acids. J gave up 7 bases and V 4 bases, and 11 bases lay outside the gene matches. In nucleotides, the CDR3 is TGTGCCAGCAGCAACCTACAGGGGAATTTGAATTCACCCCTCCACTTT. This codes for CASSNLQGNLNSPLHF.

The V call is TRBV6-6, the J call TRBJ2-7, with a tentative D call TRBD2 (6 bases). Germline V gene sequence: CDR1 MNHNY, CDR2 SVGAGI (reference sequence). Trimming left V 6 bases short and J 6 bases short, with 21 bases between. This CDR3 spans 15 amino acids. As DNA, the CDR3 is TGTGCCAGCAGCCGACCCGGGACTGAGGCTGGCGAGCAGTACTTC. Its translation: CASSRPGTEAGEQYF.

The chain is built from TRBV5-1 and TRBJ2-5; 9 positions agree with TRBD1. Germline lookup yields CDR1 SGHRS and CDR2 YFSETQ. CDR3 size: 15 residues. V shed 2 bases, J shed 4 bases, and the junction held 6 bases outside the gene matches. Written as DNA, the CDR3 is TGCGCCAGCAGCTTCGGACAGGGGCGAGGAGAGACCCAGTACTTC. It translates to CASSFGQGRGETQYF. Combining the CDR3 with reference TRBV5-1 and TRBJ2-5 gives the whole variable domain KAGVTQTPRYLIKTRGQQVTLSCSPISGHRSVSWYQQTPGQGLQFLFEYFSETQRNKGNFPGRFSGRQFSNSRSEMNVSTLELGDSALYLCASSFGQGRGETQYFGPGTRLLVL.

The V call is TRBV5-4, the J call TRBJ2-5; 13 nucleotides align to TRBD2. Germline lookup yields CDR1 SGHNT and CDR2 YYREEE (reference sequence). This CDR3 has 16 amino acids. The V gene end was trimmed by 3 bases and the J gene end by 2 bases; junction bases not matched to a gene: 4. The CDR3 nucleotides are TGTGCCAGCAGCTCGGGACTAGCGGGGAAACAAGAGACCCAGTACTTC. This translates into CASSSGLAGKQETQYF.

The J gene is TRBJ2-1, the V gene TRBV6-1, with 11 positions matching TRBD2. Germline lookup yields CDR1 MNHNS and CDR2 SASEGT. CDR3 size: 18 residues. Losses at the gene ends were 4 bases for V and 0 bases for J; bases not matched to a gene: 8. CDR3 sequence reads: CASSAELAGVSSYNEQFF. Here the CDR3 DNA reads TGTGCCAGCAGTGCGGAACTAGCGGGGGTTAGCTCCTACAATGAGCAGTTCTTC.

The DNA of the CDR3 is TGCAGCGTTGAACTCTGGACTAGCTACAATGAGCAGTTCTTC. Its protein product is CSVELWTSYNEQFF. This chain uses TRBV29-1 with TRBJ2-1; 7 bases agree with TRBD2. Trimming removed 2 bases from V and 3 bases from J; junction bases left unmatched: 4. CDR3 length: 14 residues. The germline V gene has CDR1 SQVTM and CDR2 ANQGSEA.

The J gene is TRBJ1-2, the V gene TRBV3-1 (or the pseudogene TRBV3-2); D ambiguous. The V end lost 3 bases, the J end lost 0 bases, and 5 bases lay between the germline ends. Germline CDR1 LGHDT, CDR2 YNNKEL (reference sequence). The CDR3 runs to 13 residues. The CDR3 is CASSQEANYGYTF. CDR3 nucleotides: TGTGCCAGCAGCCAGGAAGCTAACTATGGCTACACCTTC.

This chain links TRBV11-3 with TRBJ2-3; D might be TRBD1 (5 bases). CDR1 and CDR2 (germline): SGHNT, YENEEA. The CDR3 extends over 13 amino acids. V lost 5 bases to trimming and J lost 0 bases, with 6 bases between them. The DNA of the CDR3 is TGTGCCAGCAGCCGACAGAGCACAGATACGCAGTATTTT. It translates to CASSRQSTDTQYF.

In its sample, this clone was seen a few times. As DNA, the CDR3 is TGTGCCAGCAGTCTACTCAGGACAACCGCTTTCAACTATGGCTACACCTTC. Encoded protein: CASSLLRTTAFNYGYTF. V usage is TRBV6-6 and J usage is TRBJ1-2; weak D call: TRBD1 (5 bases). Trimming took off 5 bases at V and 2 bases at J, with 21 bases between the two ends. The germline gives CDR1 MNHNY, CDR2 SVGAGI (reference sequence). The CDR3 spans 17 residues.

The chain recombines TRBV28 with TRBJ1-2, with 7 positions matching TRBD1. V was clipped by 5 bases and J by 5 bases; unmatched bases: 11. The germline V gene has CDR1 MDHEN and CDR2 SYDVKM. The CDR3 has 15 amino acids. In DNA form, the CDR3 reads TGTGCCAGCAGTGGAAACAGGGGTCTAGAATATGGCTACACCTTC. Translating it yields CASSGNRGLEYGYTF.

The rearrangement links TRBV18 to TRBJ1-1; D gene ambiguous. This CDR3 comprises 14 residues. The V end was cut by 3 bases, the J end by 3 bases, with 11 bases between. Germline CDR1 is KGHSH and CDR2 is LQKENI. The CDR3 region is CASSPSRRDTEAFF. The CDR3 bases are TGTGCCAGCTCACCGTCCAGGAGGGACACTGAAGCTTTCTTT. Full variable domain (missing parts from reference TRBV18 and TRBJ1-1): NAGVMQNPRHLVRRRGQEARLRCSPMKGHSHVYWYRQLPEEGLKFMVYLQKENIIDESGMPKERFSAEFPKEGPSILRIQQVVRGDSAAYFCASSPSRRDTEAFFGQGTRLTVV.

This clone occurred once. The chain carries TRBV11-2 and TRBJ2-1; 9 bases agree with TRBD1. Per the germline V gene, CDR1 is SGHAT and CDR2 is FQNNGV. There are 15 residues in the CDR3. V shed 5 bases and J 6 bases; nucleotides not matched to a gene: 8. CDR3 DNA: TGTGCCAGCAGCCGTGCCGGGACAGGGAGCAATGAGCAGTTCTTC. Residues: CASSRAGTGSNEQFF.

The chain is built from TRBV30 and TRBJ1-5, with D perhaps matching TRBD1 (6 bases). Trimming shortened V by 6 bases and J by 7 bases, and 16 bases separated the two germline ends. The CDR3 loop spans 13 amino acids. Germline CDR1 reads GTSNPN; CDR2 reads SVGIG (reference sequence). CDR3 region: CACSSTQGQPQHF. In DNA, the CDR3 is TGTGCCTGCTCGTCCACTCAGGGGCAGCCCCAGCATTTT.

The chain couples TRBV15 to TRBJ1-6, with D perhaps matching TRBD1 (5 bases). The V and J ends lost 0 bases and 8 bases respectively, with 11 bases between them. The CDR3 is made up of 15 amino acids. The germline V gene has CDR1 LNHNV and CDR2 YYDKDF (reference sequence). CDR3 DNA sequence: TGTGCCACCAGCAGAGATCTTGGGGGGGATTCACCCCTCCACTTT. Protein: CATSRDLGGDSPLHF. The complete variable domain, with remaining parts taken from reference TRBV15 and TRBJ1-6, reads DAMVIQNPRYQVTQFGKPVTLSCSQTLNHNVMYWYQQKSSQAPKLLFHYYDKDFNNEADTPDNFQSRRPNTSFCFLDIRSPGLGDTAMYLCATSRDLGGDSPLHFGNGTRLTVT.

This clone came up a few times. The rearrangement joins TRBV14 to TRBJ1-2; D is ambiguous. This CDR3 is 13 amino acids long. V was pared by 3 bases and J by 4 bases, with 9 bases between. Germline V CDR1 and CDR2: SGHDN, FVKESK. The DNA for the CDR3 is TGTGCCAGCAGCCACGGGGTGGTCTATGGCTACACCTTC. Its protein is CASSHGVVYGYTF. The variable domain in full, completed from reference TRBV14 and TRBJ1-2, reads EAGVTQFPSHSVIEKGQTVTLRCDPISGHDNLYWYRRVMGKEIKFLLHFVKESKQDESGMPNNRFLAERTGGTYSTLKVQPAELEDSGVYFCASSHGVVYGYTFGSGTRLTVV.

V and J are TRBV3-1 (or the pseudogene TRBV3-2) and TRBJ1-1; D might be TRBD1 (5 bases). In germline, CDR1 is LGHDT, CDR2 YNNKEL (reference sequence). V was shortened by 1 base and J by 11 bases, with 17 bases between the two germline ends. This CDR3 has 14 amino acids. CDR3 DNA sequence: TGTGCCAGCAGCCAAGGACAGCGCTTCGGGACCGCTTTCTTT. Protein sequence: CASSQGQRFGTAFF.

On this clone: The junction departs from germline at one end; a sequencing error may be responsible. The chain joins TRBV7-7 to TRBJ2-5; 8 nucleotides align to TRBD1. The CDR3 runs to 15 residues. Germline-derived CDR1 and CDR2 are SSHAT and FNYEAQ (reference sequence). CDR3 in amino acids: CASSPQGQAQETQYF. CDR3 nucleotide sequence: TGTGCTAGCAGCCCCCAGGGACAGGCGCAAGAGACCCAGTACTTC.

This clone came up once. This chain uses TRBV30 with TRBJ1-5; D uncertain. The V and J ends lost 2 bases and 4 bases respectively, with 6 bases between them. Germline CDR1 is GTSNPN and CDR2 is SVGIG (reference sequence). This CDR3 has 12 amino acids. CDR3 sequence: CAWSPQNQPQHF. The CDR3 DNA is TGTGCCTGGAGTCCCCAGAATCAGCCCCAGCATTTT.

The chain recombines TRBV19 with TRBJ1-2; D is unclear. V lost 1 base, J lost 4 bases, and 13 bases lay in between. There are 15 residues in the CDR3. CDR1 and CDR2 from the germline V gene are LNHDA and SQIVND (reference sequence). As DNA, the CDR3 is TGTGCCAGTAGTATAGTCCATAAATGGGGCTATGGCTACACCTTC. Residues: CASSIVHKWGYGYTF.

This chain links TRBV4-1 with TRBJ1-5; D call uncertain. CDR3 length: 16 residues. V gave up 5 bases and J gave up 5 bases, with 19 bases separating them. CDR1 is MGHRA, CDR2 YSYEKL, per germline. CDR3 residues: CASSSRSDLPDQPQHF. CDR3 in DNA: TGCGCCAGCAGCTCAAGGTCGGACCTCCCAGATCAGCCCCAGCATTTT.

The CDR3, as DNA: TGCGCCAGCAGCCAGTCGGACAGGGAGGTCGAGCAGTACTTC. Translated, it gives CASSQSDREVEQYF. J is TRBJ2-7 and V is TRBV4-1, with 8 bases aligning to TRBD1. Germline assignment: CDR1 MGHRA and CDR2 YSYEKL. V gave up 3 bases and J gave up 6 bases; unmatched junction bases: 7. The CDR3 has 14 amino acids.